This T cell receptor (beta chain) originates from a study of blood T cell repertoires in COVID-19 (dated by TCRdb to between 2020 and 2021). About the full investigation: Collaborator samples came from the United States, Italy and Spain and covered acute and convalescent phases of COVID-19. Nearly every sample came with metadata listing a de-identified subject ID, COVID-19 status, age in years and sex. Where available, HLA class I and class II types were obtained from metadata supplied by the sample provider rather than from assay-based typing. Samples were obtained from the ongoing ImmuneRACE study (first 160 participants) and from about 1,300 subjects provided by 6 global collaborators. Deeply sampled blood TCRbeta repertoires from subjects exposed to, actively infected with, or recovered from COVID-19 were included in the dataset. The repertoires were made available in a free public database intended to serve as a resource for research on the immune response to SARS-CoV-2. The prospective study material was composed of cDNA or gDNA derived from T cells, B-cell-depleted T cells, or PBMCs. Findings and caveats that apply to the study as a whole: Clinical and demographic metadata were provided uncurated, with the amount varying by source and participant.

TCRbeta CDR3 regions were amplified from genomic DNA using the immunoSEQ Assay, a bias-controlled multiplex PCR. The authors' pipeline ran thus. Nucleated cell counts per sample were estimated from amplification of reference gene primers within the assay. To quantify the absolute abundance of each unique TCRbeta CDR3 rearrangement, sequence reads were collapsed and filtered. For each sample, productive Simpson clonality was calculated as the square root of Simpson's diversity index across productive rearrangements. TCRdb re-hosts the immuneACCESS table, in-frame sequences only. Its copies lack some clones; in the studies checked, an unresolved V gene accounts for under half of them, and the cause for the rest is not known. V and J calls and clone size are copied from that table; D and trimming were computed from the DNA. In this sample the table shows around 370,000 clones, 90% of which occur a single time. The leading ten clones occupy 6.5% to 8% of the sample.

Comments on this clone: Its antigen remains unidentified. Per-nucleotide qualities are absent, and no much larger clonotype sits a single base away.

V is reduced by 8 bases and J by 7 bases, leaving a spacing of 15 bases between them. The germline V gene provides CDR1 SGHRS and CDR2 YFSETQ. The CDR3 has 13 amino acids, counting the end cysteine and phenylalanine. Just CDR3 DNA is preserved here, 39 bases in frame from base 1. Whole blood was collected in K2EDTA tubes by collaborating institutions according to the institutions' own protocols. For TCRbeta analysis, collaborators shipped samples in one of three forms: frozen whole blood, isolated PBMCs, or DNA extracted from either of those sample types. Sequenced sample: peripheral blood. The sequence was collected from a man in his late teens or twenties with active or convalescent COVID-19. The sequence joins TRBV5-1 to TRBJ1-4; the D gene cannot be resolved reliably. The CDR3: CARWRGAGEKLFF. DNA sequence: TGCGCCAGATGGCGGGGTGCTGGTGAAAAACTGTTTTTT.